This T cell receptor (beta chain) was identified during a study of blood T cells in healthy people across ages. This CDR3 comprises 15 residues. Germline V CDR1 and CDR2: DFQATT, SNEGSKA (reference sequence). The germline V and J ends were trimmed by 3 bases and 6 bases, with 19 bases remaining between them. Overall study findings and caveats: The long-lived group displayed more naive CD4+ cells, plus higher diversity, than the aged donors did. Per million T cells, TCR beta diversity dropped roughly linearly as age increased.

Investigators took ten milliliters of peripheral blood from every donor. With a J-beta primer mix and a sample-barcoded 5' primer, a second PCR ran about 7 to 11 cycles. A tag from a template-switch adaptor with 12 random nucleotides marked each cDNA molecule. TCRdb called the 5' RACE reads again in MiXCR, with one record for every CDR3 protein. The sample has just over 1 million distinct CDR3 sequences, more than 40% seen once. Details on this clonotype: Its cognate antigen is unknown.

The sequenced material came from blood. The receptor was isolated from a woman aged 55-69 years in good health. This sequence joins TRBV20-1 and TRBJ2-3, with D perhaps matching TRBD1 (6 bases). The CDR3 DNA is TGCAGTGCTAGCGCGAGGACAGCCTTTGGGGATACGCAGTATTTT. It codes for CSASARTAFGDTQYF.